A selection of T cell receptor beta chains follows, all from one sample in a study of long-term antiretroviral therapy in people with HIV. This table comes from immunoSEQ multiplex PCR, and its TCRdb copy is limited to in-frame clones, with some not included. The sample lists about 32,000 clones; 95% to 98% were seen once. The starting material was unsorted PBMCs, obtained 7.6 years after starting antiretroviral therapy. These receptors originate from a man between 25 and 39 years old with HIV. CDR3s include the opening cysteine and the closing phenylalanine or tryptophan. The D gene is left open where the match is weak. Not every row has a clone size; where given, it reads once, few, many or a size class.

TGTGCCAGCAGCTTTGGTGTTGAGACCCAGTACTTC	CASSFGVETQYF	.	.	TRBJ2-5	TRBV5-6
TGCGCCAGCAGCGTCGGGACGGAAGATTCACCCCTCCACTTT	CASSVGTEDSPLHF	.	.	TRBJ1-6	TRBV5-1
TGTGCCAGCGGGAGGACTAGCGGGTTGTATACGCAGTATTTT	CASGRTSGLYTQYF	once	TRBD2	TRBJ2-3	TRBV7-9
TGTGCCAGCAGCCAGGACAGATACAATGAGCAGTTCTTC	CASSQDRYNEQFF	.	.	TRBJ2-1	TRBV5-5
TGCGCCAGCAGCCAAGAGAGAGGGGCCACAGGTTTCCTCCCCTACGAGCAGTACTTC	CASSQERGATGFLPYEQYF	.	.	TRBJ2-7	TRBV4-3
TGTGCTAGCAGCTTAGGTCGGGACAGGTCGCAGGAGACCCAGTACTTC	CASSLGRDRSQETQYF	.	TRBD1	TRBJ2-5	TRBV7-7
TGTGCCAGCAGCTCTACGGGACGGCTTGGCACCGGGGAGCTGTTTTTT	CASSSTGRLGTGELFF	.	.	TRBJ2-2	TRBV6-6
TGTGCCAGCAGTAACGGACTAGAGAATATCAATGAGCAGTTCTTC	CASSNGLENINEQFF	.	TRBD2	TRBJ2-1	TRBV11-3
TGTGCCAGCAATGAGGTGGGCGGGGGGGGAGATACGCAATATTTT	CASNEVGGGGDTQYF	.	TRBD2	TRBJ2-3	TRBV27
TGTGCCAGCAGCTTCTCCGGGGGAGTTAACTCCTACGAGCAGTACTTC	CASSFSGGVNSYEQYF	.	.	TRBJ2-7	TRBV7-2
TGTGCCAGCAGTACCCGCCTGACTATTGGTCAGCCCCAGCATTTT	CASSTRLTIGQPQHF	.	.	TRBJ1-5	TRBV6-5
TGTGCCAGCAGCCAGGACCCGCCGTTTTCCGGGGAGCTGTTTTTT	CASSQDPPFSGELFF	once	.	TRBJ2-2	TRBV14
TGTGCCAGTAGTTTTCCAGGGGGCATCTTCACCGGGGAGCTGTTTTTT	CASSFPGGIFTGELFF	.	TRBD1	TRBJ2-2	TRBV19
TGCGTCAGCAGCCAGGAGGGACGGTGGTGGGAGACCCAGTACTTC	CVSSQEGRWWETQYF	.	.	TRBJ2-5	TRBV4-3
TGTGCCAGCAGCCAGAATCCCGGGACCAGAGCTTTCTTT	CASSQNPGTRAFF	.	.	TRBJ1-1	TRBV7-8
TGCGCCAGCGGCTCGGGCACCGGGGAGCTGTTTTTT	CASGSGTGELFF	.	.	TRBJ2-2	TRBV5-1
TGTGCCAGCAGCCTTATTGGCCTATTGGTAGATACGCAGTATTTT	CASSLIGLLVDTQYF	.	.	TRBJ2-3	TRBV9
TGTGCCAGCAGTTACTTTCGACAGGATAATTCACCCCTCCACTTT	CASSYFRQDNSPLHF	.	.	TRBJ1-6	TRBV6-5
TGTGCCAGCAGCGTAACAGGGGGGAGTTGGACTGAAGCTTTCTTT	CASSVTGGSWTEAFF	.	TRBD1	TRBJ1-1	TRBV9
TGTGCCAGCTCCCCTCGCACCGACCACACCGGGGAGCTGTTTTTT	CASSPRTDHTGELFF	.	.	TRBJ2-2	TRBV27
TGTGCCAGCAGTTTAGCTGGGGCAGGGAGAAATCAGCCCCAGCATTTT	CASSLAGAGRNQPQHF	.	.	TRBJ1-5	TRBV27
TGTGCCAGCAGCTCGGGACTAGTTGGAGGCGAGCAGTACTTC	CASSSGLVGGEQYF	.	TRBD2	TRBJ2-7	TRBV11-2
TGTGCCATCAGACCGGGACAGGGGTTAGATACGCAGTATTTT	CAIRPGQGLDTQYF	.	TRBD1	TRBJ2-3	TRBV10-3
TGCGCCAGCAGCCAAGATTTTAGTGGGTATGAGCAGTTCTTC	CASSQDFSGYEQFF	.	.	TRBJ2-1	TRBV4-3
TGTGCCAGCAGATCCGGGACAGGGATGCAGTTCTTC	CASRSGTGMQFF	.	TRBD1	TRBJ2-1	TRBV6-5
TGTGCCAGCCCCCCGGACCTTGGAGTGAACACTGAAGCTTTCTTT	CASPPDLGVNTEAFF	.	.	TRBJ1-1	TRBV6-1
TGTGCCATCGGGCGGAGTGGTGTCTACGAGCAGTACTTC	CAIGRSGVYEQYF	.	.	TRBJ2-7	TRBV10-3
TGTGCCAGCAGCTCCCGTGATTATGACTACACCTTC	CASSSRDYDYTF	.	.	TRBJ1-2	TRBV5-6